The source of this T cell receptor (beta chain) is a study of blood T cell repertoires in COVID-19 (dated by TCRdb to the early 2020s). Background for the entire study: Collaborator samples came from the United States, Italy and Spain and covered acute and convalescent phases of COVID-19. The prospective study material was composed of cDNA or gDNA derived from T cells, B-cell-depleted T cells, or PBMCs. Subjects who had been exposed to COVID-19, were actively infected with it, or had recovered from it provided the deeply sampled blood TCRbeta repertoires that made up the dataset. A freely available public database, intended as a resource for researchers studying the immune response to SARS-CoV-2, is where the repertoires were released. Samples were obtained from the ongoing ImmuneRACE study (first 160 participants) and from 1,254 subjects provided by 6 global collaborators. Sample metadata almost always included a de-identified subject ID, COVID-19 status, age in years and sex. Where available, HLA class I and class II types were obtained from metadata supplied by the sample provider rather than from assay-based typing.

Taken from the germline V gene (reference sequence), the CDR1 and CDR2 loops are SEHNR and FQNEAQ. Trimming takes 5 bases from V and 2 bases from J, and the germline ends sit 10 bases apart. The CDR3 runs 13 amino acids, cysteine and phenylalanine included. This entry keeps only the CDR3 DNA: 39 bases, framed from base 1. A word on this clone: The antigen this receptor binds is unknown. Base qualities are not at hand, and no much larger clone is one base apart.

General findings and caveats noted by the study authors: The amount of clinical and demographic metadata varied by source and participant and was provided uncurated.

One collaborating source in Seattle enrolled patients while the patients were actively infected and followed the patients over time throughout the course of disease. Whole blood was collected in K2EDTA tubes by collaborating institutions according to the institutions' own protocols. Collaborator samples were shipped for TCRbeta analysis as frozen whole blood, isolated PBMCs, or DNA extracted from either sample type. TCRbeta CDR3 regions were amplified from genomic DNA by means of the immunoSEQ Assay, a bias-controlled multiplex PCR. As for the authors' bioinformatics: Within the assay, amplification of reference gene primers was used to estimate how many nucleated cells each sample contained. To quantify the absolute abundance of each unique TCRbeta CDR3 rearrangement, sequence reads were collapsed and filtered. For each sample, productive Simpson clonality was calculated by taking the square root of Simpson's diversity index across productive rearrangements. TCRdb limited this immuneACCESS table to in-frame rearrangements with V and J called. A share of clones is missing; checked studies link under half to unresolved V genes, and the rest is unexplained. That table furnishes V, J and clone size, whereas the DNA furnished D and trimming. In this sample the table shows 390,000 or so clones, around 87% of which occur a single time. Around 9.3% of the sample goes to the ten largest clones.

The sequence derives from a woman in her twenties or thirties with COVID-19, enrolled during active disease. The chain uses TRBV7-9 and TRBJ2-7; a confident D gene designation cannot be given. Sequencing was carried out using peripheral blood. CDR3 protein: CASSRTATYEQYF. The nucleotide sequence reads TGTGCCAGCAGCCGTACAGCCACCTACGAGCAGTACTTC.